The 21 T cell receptor beta chains reported below all come from one sample, sequenced in a study of blood T cell repertoires in COVID-19. Using immunoSEQ multiplex PCR, the repertoire was profiled, and TCRdb retains in-frame clones only, with some absent. The table lists some 260,000 clones, 80% to 90% of them singletons. The sample consisted of PBMCs or T cells enriched from blood (not recorded which). Source of these receptors: a man between 40 and 49 years old who had recovered from COVID-19.

The V gene is TRBV28, the J gene TRBJ1-4; D is possibly TRBD1 (6 bases). With 6 bases removed from V and 8 bases from J, the gap between germline ends came to 16 bases. In germline, CDR1 is MDHEN, CDR2 SYDVKM. The CDR3 extends over 14 amino acids. Here the CDR3 reads CASRKRRGHEKLFF. The CDR3 DNA reads as TGTGCCAGCAGGAAACGAAGGGGACACGAAAAACTGTTTTTT.

The V and J genes are TRBV27 and TRBJ2-7, with 10 bases that match TRBD2. Trimming at V came to 5 bases and at J to 3 bases, leaving 7 bases not matched to a gene. The V gene's germline CDR1 is MNHEY and CDR2 SMNVEV (reference sequence). The length of the CDR3 is 15 residues. The CDR3 DNA is TGTGCCAGCAGTCCCGGACTAGCGGTTATCTACGAGCAGTACTTC. Its protein is CASSPGLAVIYEQYF.

The chain joins TRBV28 to TRBJ1-1, with D possibly being TRBD1 (6 bases). The V end was cut by 6 bases, the J end by 7 bases, with 15 bases between. Germline V CDR1 and CDR2: MDHEN, SYDVKM. The CDR3 extends over 13 amino acids. CDR3 nucleotides: TGTGCCAGCAGGTTACAGGGTAACGATGAAGCTTTCTTT. This translates into CASRLQGNDEAFF.

There are a few counts of this clone. The gene calls are TRBV18 and TRBJ2-1; 12 positions match TRBD2. The V gene end was trimmed by 6 bases and the J gene end by 0 bases; junction bases not matched to a gene: 21. Germline V lookup: CDR1 KGHSH, CDR2 LQKENI. The length of the CDR3 is 22 residues. The CDR3 DNA reads as TGTGCCAGCTCCCCCCTTTGGCGGGGGCTAGCGGGAGGGAAAAGCTCCTACAATGAGCAGTTCTTC. This sequence encodes CASSPLWRGLAGGKSSYNEQFF.

The CDR3 bases are TGTGCCAGCAGTCGGGGGACTAGCGGCTACGAGCAGTACTTC. Its translation: CASSRGTSGYEQYF. The chain is built from TRBV27 and TRBJ2-7, with 11 bases matching TRBD2. CDR1 is MNHEY, CDR2 SMNVEV, per germline (reference sequence). V shed 5 bases and J 3 bases; nucleotides not matched to a gene: 3. The length of the CDR3 is 14 residues.

The chain has TRBV21-1 and TRBJ1-6. TRBV21-1 corresponds to a pseudogene. The CDR3 consists of 10 residues. The CDR3 loop reads CASSPPPLHF. In DNA, the CDR3 is TGTGCCAGCAGCCCTCCACCCCTCCACTTT.

The chain combines TRBV19 with TRBJ2-7; 10 bases line up with TRBD1. This CDR3 is 15 amino acids long. With V trimmed by 5 bases and J by 4 bases, 8 bases remained unmatched. CDR1 is LNHDA and CDR2 is SQIVND in the germline V gene (reference sequence). The DNA of the CDR3 is TGTGCCAGTAGTGTACCGGGACAGGGGAAGTACGAGCAGTACTTC. Its translation: CASSVPGQGKYEQYF.

This clone was recorded only once. The chain recombines TRBV5-1 with TRBJ2-3; 8 nucleotides align to TRBD2. Unmatched junction bases numbered 7, after V lost 2 bases and J lost 5 bases. This CDR3 comprises 15 residues. From germline, CDR1 is SGHRS and CDR2 YFSETQ. CDR3 amino acids: CASSFGGRSGDTQYF. Written as DNA, the CDR3 is TGCGCCAGCAGCTTCGGCGGGAGGTCGGGAGATACGCAGTATTTT.

This chain connects TRBV28 to TRBJ2-1; 7 positions match TRBD2. Per the germline V gene, CDR1 is MDHEN and CDR2 is SYDVKM. Trimming removed 7 bases from V and 1 base from J; junction bases left unmatched: 7. This CDR3 comprises 15 residues. CDR3 sequence (DNA): TGTGCCAGCACGGAGGGAGGGCCTTCCTACAATGAGCAGTTCTTC. It specifies CASTEGGPSYNEQFF.

This clone was seen only a few times. This chain uses TRBV5-1 with TRBJ2-1; tentatively, D is TRBD1 (5 bases). CDR3 length: 15 amino acids. V was pared by 0 bases and J by 5 bases, with 12 bases between. In germline, CDR1 is SGHRS, CDR2 YFSETQ. This CDR3 is CASSLERGFDNEQFF. The CDR3 bases are TGCGCCAGCAGCTTGGAAAGGGGCTTTGACAATGAGCAGTTCTTC.

The V gene is TRBV28, the J gene TRBJ1-2, with 10 positions matching TRBD1. Germline CDR1 MDHEN, CDR2 SYDVKM. This CDR3 has 15 amino acids. The V gene end was trimmed by 5 bases and the J gene end by 8 bases; junction bases not matched to a gene: 11. This CDR3 reads CASSRGTGAFYGYTF. The CDR3 DNA sequence: TGTGCCAGCAGTCGCGGGACAGGGGCCTTCTACGGCTACACCTTC.

This clone was observed a handful of times. Written as DNA, the CDR3 is TGTGCCAGCAGTTTAAGGGGCAGTTATCAGCCCCAGCATTTT. Translating it yields CASSLRGSYQPQHF. The rearrangement uses TRBV27 and TRBJ1-5; D possibly corresponds to TRBD1 (5 bases). This CDR3 region has 14 residues. V lost 2 bases and J 5 bases, leaving 10 bases between the germline ends. CDR1 and CDR2 from the germline V gene are MNHEY and SMNVEV (reference sequence).

The chain employs TRBV6-5 and TRBJ1-1; perhaps TRBD1 as D (5 bases). CDR3 length equals 13 residues. Trimming removed 4 bases from V and 10 bases from J, with 16 bases in between. CDR1 and CDR2 (germline): MNHEY, SVGAGI. CDR3 nucleotides: TGTGCCAGCAGTTTCCGTTCTCCGGGGGGAGCTTTCTTT. It encodes CASSFRSPGGAFF.

The chain recombines TRBV7-8 with TRBJ2-5; 7 nucleotides align to TRBD2. V shed 5 bases, J shed 2 bases, and the junction held 8 bases outside the gene matches. The CDR3 is 15 residues long. Germline V gene sequence: CDR1 SGHVS, CDR2 FQNEAQ. For the CDR3, the DNA is TGTGCCAGCAGCCGAGGGACTACGACTCAAGAGACCCAGTACTTC. The encoded protein is CASSRGTTTQETQYF.

The genes are TRBV19 and TRBJ2-7; perhaps TRBD1 as D (7 bases). Germline-derived CDR1 and CDR2 are LNHDA and SQIVND (reference sequence). V shed 3 bases and J shed 2 bases, with 11 bases lying between them. The CDR3 sequence is 14 residues long. Here the CDR3 reads CASSMAGQTYEQYF. CDR3 DNA sequence: TGTGCCAGTAGTATGGCGGGACAGACCTACGAGCAGTACTTC.

The rearrangement uses TRBV9 and TRBJ1-4, with TRBD1 identical over 7 bases. The CDR3 sequence is 15 residues long. The trim removed 0 bases at V and 4 bases at J, leaving 3 bases unmatched. Germline V CDR1 and CDR2: SGDLS, YYNGEE. In DNA form, the CDR3 reads TGTGCCAGCAGCGTAGGTGGGACAGTTAATGAAAAACTGTTTTTT. This codes for CASSVGGTVNEKLFF.

The CDR3 bases are TGTGCCAGCAGCTCCCGGGGTTCCTACACTGAAGCTTTCTTT. Translating it yields CASSSRGSYTEAFF. The chain links TRBV7-2 to TRBJ1-1; D is ambiguous. The germline gives CDR1 SGHTA, CDR2 FQGNSA. The ends were cut back, 4 bases at V and 3 bases at J, with 12 bases in the middle. There are 14 residues in the CDR3.

This rearrangement joins TRBV19 to TRBJ1-1, with unresolved D. The V end was cut by 5 bases, the J end by 0 bases, with 10 bases between. Germline V gene data show CDR1 as LNHDA and CDR2 as SQIVND (reference sequence). The CDR3 spans 14 residues. CDR3 sequence (DNA): TGTGCCAGTAGTCAATGGCAGATGAACACTGAAGCTTTCTTT. This sequence encodes CASSQWQMNTEAFF.

The chain recombines TRBV25-1 with TRBJ1-6; D is ambiguous. Germline loops: CDR1 MGHDK, CDR2 SYGVNS. The CDR3 has 17 residues. V lost 3 bases and J lost 8, with 20 bases in between. CDR3 sequence (DNA): TGTGCCAGCAGTGAGACGATTGATACCGCGGTAGATTCACCCCTCCACTTT. This sequence encodes CASSETIDTAVDSPLHF.

The V gene is TRBV27, the J gene TRBJ2-7; 9 nucleotides agree with TRBD2. After removal of 2 bases from V and 1 base from J, the junction contained 6 bases not matched to a gene. CDR1 and CDR2 (germline): MNHEY, SMNVEV (reference sequence). This CDR3 is 16 amino acids long. CDR3 bases: TGTGCCAGCAGTTTAATAGCGGGAGCTATTTCCTACGAGCAGTACTTC. This codes for CASSLIAGAISYEQYF.

Only one count was recorded for this clone. The chain links TRBV2 to TRBJ1-2, with unresolved D. The V gene's germline CDR1 is SNHLY and CDR2 FYNNEI. The CDR3 length is 14 residues. V lost 1 base to trimming and J lost 4 bases, with 10 bases between them. In nucleotides, the CDR3 is TGTGCCAGCAGTGAAGGGAGGACGGTCTATGGCTACACCTTC. This sequence encodes CASSEGRTVYGYTF.